A selection of T cell receptor beta chains follows, all from one sample in a study of identical twins. One entry per CDR3 protein, called by TCRdb with MiXCR from the 5' RACE reads. The top ten hold about 0.98% of the sample, which has roughly 700,000 distinct CDR3 sequences, around 8.6% seen once. The same sample was also used in a study of yellow fever vaccine responses in identical twins.

Sequenced material: PBMCs. These receptors came from a woman aged 18-35 years in good health. The CDR3 runs from the conserved cysteine through the conserved F or W. The D gene is left open where the match is weak. Size is omitted from some rows. Given values are once, few, many or a class for expanded clones.

. | TRBJ1-4 | . | TRBV4-3 | TGCGCCAGCGAGAGGGTCACTAATGAAAAACTGTTTTTT | CASERVTNEKLFF
. | TRBJ1-3 | . | TRBV6-1 | TGTGCCAGCAACCTCAGGGATTCTGGAAACACCATATATTTT | CASNLRDSGNTIYF
. | TRBJ2-2 | TRBD2 | TRBV14 | TGTGCCAGCAGCCGACTAGCGGGGGGCCTGGGAACCGGGGAGCTGTTTTTT | CASSRLAGGLGTGELFF
. | TRBJ1-2 | TRBD1 | TRBV29-1 | TGCAGCGTCGTACAGGGGGCTGGGTATGGCTACACCTTC | CSVVQGAGYGYTF
few | TRBJ1-2 | . | TRBV5-1 | TGCGCCAGCAGCGGAAAGGGACGGGAAGCTGCTAACTATGGCTACACCTTC | CASSGKGREAANYGYTF
. | TRBJ2-2 | . | TRBV5-1 | TGCGCCAGCAGCTCAGGGGGGTCCAACACCGGGGAGCTGTTTTTT | CASSSGGSNTGELFF
few | TRBJ2-7 | . | TRBV5-1 | TGCGCCAGCTCCGCGCGCGGGGTAACCTACGAGCAGTACTTC | CASSARGVTYEQYF
few | TRBJ2-2 | . | TRBV9 | TGTGCCAGCAGCGTAGGAGAGGGGGGAGCGGTGTTTTTT | CASSVGEGGAVFF
few | TRBJ2-3 | TRBD1 | TRBV7-8 | TGTGCCAGCAGCTACCGGGACAGGGTTATGGCAGATACGCAGTATTTT | CASSYRDRVMADTQYF
. | TRBJ2-7 | TRBD2 | TRBV4-3 | TGCGCCAGCAGCCAAGATCCGACCGGGGGGATCTACGAGCAGTACTTC | CASSQDPTGGIYEQYF
few | TRBJ2-5 | TRBD2 | TRBV28 | TGTGCCAGCAGCGGGCTAGCGGCCCCACAAGAGACCCAGTACTTC | CASSGLAAPQETQYF
. | TRBJ2-7 | TRBD1 | TRBV3-1 | TGTGCCAGCAGCCAGACAGGGGGCCGGTACGAGCAGTACTTC | CASSQTGGRYEQYF
few | TRBJ1-4 | . | TRBV20-1 | TGCAGTGCTAGAGATAGGAGGGCAAGGGAAAAACTGTTTTTT | CSARDRRAREKLFF
. | TRBJ2-6 | . | TRBV7-9 | TGTGCCAGCAGCGCAGAATCACGGGGCAGCCTCTCTGGGGCCAACGTCCTGACTTTC | CASSAESRGSLSGANVLTF
. | TRBJ2-2 | TRBD2 | TRBV7-2 | TGTGCCAGCAGCTTTCGAAGGGCGGGAGGGCCCTCCGGGGAGCTGTTTTTT | CASSFRRAGGPSGELFF
. | TRBJ2-1 | . | TRBV27 | TGTGCCAGCAGGGCCAGAGAGTGGGACTACAATGAGCAGTTCTTC | CASRAREWDYNEQFF
. | TRBJ2-5 | . | TRBV27 | TGTGCCAGCAATCCCCTGGGCCAGGGGGAGACCCAGTACTTC | CASNPLGQGETQYF
many | TRBJ1-4 | TRBD1 | TRBV4-3 | TGCGCCAGCAGCCAAGGGGCTTGGGACAGAACCGAAAAACTGTTTTTT | CASSQGAWDRTEKLFF
. | TRBJ2-7 | . | TRBV21-1 | TGTGCCAGCAGCAAAGCGACCCAAACCGTGACGGGGTCTTCCTACGAGCAGTACTTC | CASSKATQTVTGSSYEQYF
few | TRBJ1-3 | . | TRBV11-2 | TGTGCCAGCAGCTTAAAGACACTCTCTGGAAACACCATATATTTT | CASSLKTLSGNTIYF
many | TRBJ2-1 | TRBD2 | TRBV6-1 | TGTGCCAGCAGTGAAAGGGGAGCGGGGGGGAGCAATGAGCAGTTCTTC | CASSERGAGGSNEQFF
. | TRBJ2-1 | . | TRBV6-1 | TGTGCCAGCGGTAAGGCGAGCTCCTACAATGAGCAGTTCTTC | CASGKASSYNEQFF
few | TRBJ2-3 | . | TRBV25-1 | TGTGCCAGCAGTGCGGGGGGCCGCACAGATACGCAGTATTTT | CASSAGGRTDTQYF
few | TRBJ2-5 | . | TRBV18 | TGTGCCAGCTCACCCCTCCGACAGGACAAAGAGACCCAGTACTTC | CASSPLRQDKETQYF
once | TRBJ2-3 | TRBD2 | TRBV20-1 | TGCAGTGCTAGGGATAGGCTAGCGGCCGCAGATACGCAGTATTTT | CSARDRLAAADTQYF
few | TRBJ2-3 | . | TRBV12-3/TRBV12-4 | TGTGCCAGCAGTCCCAAGGGAGCGTACGTAGGAGATACGCAGTATTTT | CASSPKGAYVGDTQYF
few | TRBJ2-7 | . | TRBV6-1 | TGTGCCAGCAGTCCCCTTACCACAGGTCCCGAGCAGTACTTC | CASSPLTTGPEQYF
few | TRBJ1-1 | TRBD1 | TRBV10-3 | TGTGCCATCAGGGGAGACAGGGGGCACACTGAAGCTTTCTTT | CAIRGDRGHTEAFF
. | TRBJ2-7 | TRBD2 | TRBV20-1 | TGCAGTGCTAGACCGCTAGCGGGGACCTACGAGCAGTACTTC | CSARPLAGTYEQYF